A selection of T cell receptor beta chains follows, all from one sample in a study of shared clonotypes between healthy human individuals. Libraries were prepared by immunoSEQ multiplex PCR; TCRdb keeps only in-frame clonotypes and omits some of them. The profile shows 2 million to 2.5 million clones, 85% to 95% of them singletons. Source material: naive CD4+ T cells from PBMCs. These receptors were collected from a man younger than 35 in good health. Some clones in this sample may be carry-over from other donors' samples. The CDR3 runs from the conserved cysteine through the conserved F or W. The D gene is left open where the match is weak. The size of a clone is reported for some rows only, either as once, few or many, or as a class for expanded clones.

DNA | CDR3 | size | J | D | length | V
TGTGCCAGCAGTGGGGCGGGAGGTACCACAGATACGCAGTATTTT | CASSGAGGTTDTQYF | once | TRBJ2-3 | TRBD2 | 15 | TRBV6-1
TGTGCCAGCAGTTCCCCGGCTTCGAACACCGGGGAGCTGTTTTTT | CASSSPASNTGELFF | - | TRBJ2-2 | - | 15 | TRBV28
TGTGCCAGCAGCCAAGATCGCGTCGGTACACAGTTCCCCCCACAAGAGACCCAGTACTTC | CASSQDRVGTQFPPQETQYF | - | TRBJ2-5 | - | 20 | TRBV14
TGTGCCAGCAGCCCGAGACTAGCGGGGGAGGGGGAGACCCAGTACTTC | CASSPRLAGEGETQYF | - | TRBJ2-5 | TRBD2 | 16 | TRBV4-2
TGTGCCAGCAGTCCTTCGGGGAGGGTGTATGGCTACACCTTC | CASSPSGRVYGYTF | - | TRBJ1-2 | - | 14 | TRBV27
TGTGCCAGCAGTGGGGGAGCGGGAGTGGGAGAGACCCAGTACTTC | CASSGGAGVGETQYF | - | TRBJ2-5 | TRBD2 | 15 | TRBV2
TGTGCCAGCAGCTTAGGCGGGGGGGTTGAAAAACTGTTTTTT | CASSLGGGVEKLFF | - | TRBJ1-4 | - | 14 | TRBV7-9
TGTGCCAGCAGCACATCCGGGACAGGGACCGGCGAGCAGTACTTC | CASSTSGTGTGEQYF | - | TRBJ2-7 | TRBD1 | 15 | TRBV11-2
TGTGCCTGGACTGCCCGAGGGACCGGGGAGCTGTTTTTT | CAWTARGTGELFF | - | TRBJ2-2 | - | 13 | TRBV30
TGTGCCAGTGGCCGGAGGGCGAGCGGGAGCGGCGGGGAGCTGTTTTTT | CASGRRASGSGGELFF | - | TRBJ2-2 | TRBD2 | 16 | TRBV5-6
TGTGCTAGTGGACCTGGACTAGCGGGGGTTAATGAGCAGTTCTTC | CASGPGLAGVNEQFF | - | TRBJ2-1 | TRBD2 | 15 | TRBV12-5
TGTGCCAGCAGTTACGTGGACTACGACAATGAGCAGTTCTTC | CASSYVDYDNEQFF | - | TRBJ2-1 | - | 14 | TRBV6-6
TGTGCCAGCAGCCCCGGGCCAACCTACGAGCAGTACTTC | CASSPGPTYEQYF | - | TRBJ2-7 | - | 13 | TRBV28
TGTGCCAGCTCACCTCCGGACCCACGGGCCTACGAGCAGTACTTC | CASSPPDPRAYEQYF | - | TRBJ2-7 | - | 15 | TRBV18
TGTGCCAGCTCCATCGGCGTAGAGCAGTACTTC | CASSIGVEQYF | - | TRBJ2-7 | - | 11 | TRBV28
TGCGCCAGCAGCTTCGAGAGGACAGCGGGCGGTTGGCGGGCCCTACCCTACGAGCAGTACTTC | CASSFERTAGGWRALPYEQYF | - | TRBJ2-7 | - | 21 | TRBV5-1
TGTGCTAGTGCCCGAAATAGCAATCAGCCCCAGCATTTT | CASARNSNQPQHF | - | TRBJ1-5 | - | 13 | TRBV12-5
TGTGCCACCAGGAGGGGGGCCTCCTACGAGCAGTACTTC | CATRRGASYEQYF | - | TRBJ2-7 | - | 13 | TRBV28
TGTGCCAGCCTACCAAGCGGGAGCCCCTACAATGAGCAGTTCTTC | CASLPSGSPYNEQFF | - | TRBJ2-1 | TRBD2 | 15 | TRBV18
TGTGCCAGCAGTTACCGGGCGGGAGCCCAAGAGACCCAGTACTTC | CASSYRAGAQETQYF | - | TRBJ2-5 | TRBD2 | 15 | TRBV6-5
TGTGCCAGCAGTCTCTACAGGGGCCGGACCGGGGAGCTGTTTTTT | CASSLYRGRTGELFF | - | TRBJ2-2 | TRBD1 | 15 | TRBV27
TGTGCCACTCACCCCCGGGGCGTGGGCTATGGCTACACCTTC | CATHPRGVGYGYTF | - | TRBJ1-2 | - | 14 | TRBV19
TGTGCCATCAGGGGCGGCAGCGCTTTTGAAGCTTTCTTT | CAIRGGSAFEAFF | few | TRBJ1-1 | - | 13 | TRBV10-3
TGCGCCAGCAGCCAAGAGACAGGGGGAACCAAAAACATTCAGTACTTC | CASSQETGGTKNIQYF | - | TRBJ2-4 | TRBD1 | 16 | TRBV4-3
TGTGCCAGCAGCACAGGGAGAATAGGCTACACCTTC | CASSTGRIGYTF | - | TRBJ1-2 | - | 12 | TRBV6-5
TGTGCCAGCAGTTTTCCGGATAGGTCGACTCATCAGCCCCAGCATTTT | CASSFPDRSTHQPQHF | - | TRBJ1-5 | - | 16 | TRBV28
TGTGCCAGCAGCCCTTTTCGCAGGGGAATCCACGAGCAGTACTTC | CASSPFRRGIHEQYF | - | TRBJ2-7 | - | 15 | TRBV5-4
TGTGCCAGCAGCCAGCCCGCGGTATCTGGCTACACCTTC | CASSQPAVSGYTF | - | TRBJ1-2 | - | 13 | TRBV28
TGTGCCAGCAGGCCCGGGGGGGGGAATCAGCCCCAGCATTTT | CASRPGGGNQPQHF | once | TRBJ1-5 | - | 14 | TRBV28
TGCGCCAGCAGCTGGACTAGCGGGAGGACCTACGAGCAGTACTTC | CASSWTSGRTYEQYF | - | TRBJ2-7 | TRBD2 | 15 | TRBV5-1
TGTGCCAGCAGCCACCGCTGGGGCCTCCGGGGGCAGTACTTC | CASSHRWGLRGQYF | - | TRBJ2-7 | - | 14 | TRBV4-2
TGTGCCAGCAGCTTAAATACCGAAGAGACCCAGTACTTC | CASSLNTEETQYF | once | TRBJ2-5 | - | 13 | TRBV7-3
TGTGCCAGCAGCCCACTAGGGGCCTACAATGAGCAGTTCTTC | CASSPLGAYNEQFF | once | TRBJ2-1 | - | 14 | TRBV7-2
TGCGCCAGCAGCCAACAGATCTCCTCCCCAGTACTACAGAGTAACTATGGCTACACCTTC | CASSQQISSPVLQSNYGYTF | once | TRBJ1-2 | - | 20 | TRBV4-1
TGTGCCAGCAGCCCGACAGGGGGGGCAGATACGCAGTATTTT | CASSPTGGADTQYF | once | TRBJ2-3 | TRBD1 | 14 | TRBV7-9
TGTGCCAGCAGTGACCGACAGCCATATGGCTACACCTTC | CASSDRQPYGYTF | - | TRBJ1-2 | - | 13 | TRBV6-1
TGCGCCAGCAGCTGGCCGGGATCCCGGACAGAGACCCAGTACTTC | CASSWPGSRTETQYF | - | TRBJ2-5 | - | 15 | TRBV5-1
TGTGCCAGCAGCGTAGTAGGGCGGGCACCGAACACCGGGGAGCTGTTTTTT | CASSVVGRAPNTGELFF | - | TRBJ2-2 | - | 17 | TRBV9
TGTGCCAGCAGCTTGGCAGGGGAGGACACTGAAGCTTTCTTT | CASSLAGEDTEAFF | - | TRBJ1-1 | - | 14 | TRBV5-4
TGTGCCAGCAGTGCGTGGGACAGGGGGCTAGACGAGCAGTACTTC | CASSAWDRGLDEQYF | once | TRBJ2-7 | TRBD1 | 15 | TRBV25-1
TGTGCCAGCAGTTTCGGACAGGGGTTCGTTGAAGCTTTCTTT | CASSFGQGFVEAFF | - | TRBJ1-1 | TRBD1 | 14 | TRBV6-1
TGTGCCAGCAGTGAGTCAGGCATACTAAACTATGGCTACACCTTC | CASSESGILNYGYTF | - | TRBJ1-2 | - | 15 | TRBV6-1
TGTGCCAGCTCTATCTGGACAGGGGGCCTTCCCACTGGAAACACCATATATTTT | CASSIWTGGLPTGNTIYF | - | TRBJ1-3 | TRBD1 | 18 | TRBV18
TGTGCCAGCAGTAATAGCGATTCGAGCTCCTACGAGCAGTACTTC | CASSNSDSSSYEQYF | - | TRBJ2-7 | - | 15 | TRBV27
TGTGCCCCCCCCTCTAGCGGGAGAAAGACCCAGTACTTC | CAPPSSGRKTQYF | - | TRBJ2-5 | TRBD2 | 13 | TRBV28
TGTGCCAGCAGTTTAGGGACGGGTGAAAAACTGTTTTTT | CASSLGTGEKLFF | - | TRBJ1-4 | - | 13 | TRBV28